In its sample, the clone carrying this T cell receptor (beta chain) was seen a few times. Its antigen is as yet unknown. CDR1 is MNHEY, CDR2 SVGAGI, per germline. V was clipped by 4 bases and J by 5 bases, with 11 bases between them. The CDR3 loop spans 14 amino acids. The data originate from a study of identical twins. Points from the study as a whole: The presence of invariant MAIT and iNKT cells could partly confound analyses of zero-insertion sequences.

Template switching (which added a universal primer site) was used, and cDNA carried unique molecular identifiers. TCRdb ran MiXCR on the 5' RACE reads and lists one entry per CDR3 protein. The data contain some 590,000 distinct CDR3 sequences, nearly 10% of them singletons. Healthy Caucasians made up all donors. The same sample was also used in a study of yellow fever vaccine responses in identical twins. As reported in that work: Reportedly, the response of twins' T cells to the vaccine seemed partly convergent, partly personalized.

Sequencing input: PBMCs. This clonotype was obtained from a woman under 30 in good health. The J gene is TRBJ1-4, the V gene TRBV6-5, with D possibly matching TRBD1 (5 bases). The CDR3 DNA sequence: TGTGCCAGCAGTTGGCAGGACAAGAATGAAAAACTGTTTTTT. Its protein is CASSWQDKNEKLFF.